The 10 T cell receptor beta chains given below trace back to one sample, sequenced in a study of TIL therapy for anti-PD-1-resistant metastatic lung cancer. The libraries were made with immunoSEQ v3. The repertoire was sequenced with immunoSEQ multiplex PCR; TCRdb's copy has only in-frame clones and lacks some. The repertoire holds about 60,000 clones, with about 69% as singletons. Time point here: pre-treatment sample, taken before nivolumab and TIL therapy. Here the sequenced sample was blood, taken at baseline. The receptors stem from a person aged 25-85 years with non-small cell lung cancer.

V and J are TRBV28 and TRBJ2-7, with D possibly being TRBD2 (7 bases). This CDR3 is 14 amino acids long. The V end lost 2 bases, the J end lost 6 bases, and 14 bases lay between the germline ends. Germline CDR1 MDHEN, CDR2 SYDVKM. CDR3 loop: CASSLGGGASEQYF. Here the CDR3 DNA reads TGTGCCAGCAGTTTAGGTGGGGGGGCCAGCGAGCAGTACTTC.

The chain uses TRBV7-9 and TRBJ2-2; D remains unclear. Germline V gives CDR1 SEHNR, CDR2 FQNEAQ (reference sequence). Trimming shortened V by 3 bases and J by 8 bases, and 16 bases separated the two germline ends. The CDR3 extends over 15 amino acids. DNA of the CDR3: TGTGCCAGCAGCTTTACCGGGCCCTCTGGGGGGGAGCTGTTTTTT. Translation: CASSFTGPSGGELFF.

V gene TRBV5-1 combines with J gene TRBJ2-5, with 10 bases identical to TRBD1. The CDR3 spans 15 residues. The V segment lost 2 bases and the J segment 3 bases; nucleotides outside the gene matches: 4. Looked up from germline, CDR1 is SGHRS and CDR2 is YFSETQ. CDR3 loop: CASSLTGTGEETQYF. For the CDR3, the DNA is TGCGCCAGCAGCTTAACCGGGACAGGGGAAGAGACCCAGTACTTC.

On this clone: The CDR3 carries no conserved terminal phenylalanine or tryptophan, so it likely arises from a read error. No DNA is shown, since the ends of the CDR3 on it are uncertain; the CDR3 is the one TCRdb lists. The chain joins TRBV7-4 to TRBJ2-7; the listed D gene, TRBD2, was not tested against the DNA. The germline V gene has CDR1 SGHVT and CDR2 SQSDAQ. The CDR3 has 13 amino acids, counting both end residues. The chain's CDR3 is CASSLGTSGRSHG.

The chain carries TRBV7-6 and TRBJ1-3; D remains unclear. The V end was cut by 1 base, the J end by 0 bases, with 4 bases between. Germline loops: CDR1 SGHVS, CDR2 FNYEAQ. There are 14 residues in the CDR3. CDR3 coding DNA: TGTGCCAGCAGCTTAGTAGCCTCTGGAAACACCATATATTTT. Residues: CASSLVASGNTIYF.

The chain employs TRBV5-4 and TRBJ2-3; D may be TRBD2 (6 bases). V shed 0 bases and J shed 4 bases, with 9 bases lying between them. This CDR3 spans 14 amino acids. Germline V lookup: CDR1 SGHNT, CDR2 YYREEE (reference sequence). CDR3 bases: TGTGCCAGCAGCTTGGCCCGACTAGCAGATACGCAGTATTTT. Protein sequence: CASSLARLADTQYF.

In its sample, this clone was seen a few times. The chain uses TRBV6-1 and TRBJ2-4; D is possibly TRBD2 (7 bases). The germline V and J ends were trimmed by 1 base and 13 bases, with 14 bases remaining between them. Looked up from germline, CDR1 is MNHNS and CDR2 is SASEGT. The length of the CDR3 is 13 residues. CDR3 DNA: TGTGCCAGCAGTGAAGGTCTGGGGGGGGGCCAGTACTTC. Residues: CASSEGLGGGQYF.

The chain is built from TRBV4-2 and TRBJ2-1, with 7 bases matching TRBD2. The CDR3 is 17 residues long. Unmatched junction bases numbered 7, after V lost 0 bases and J lost 2 bases. CDR1 LGHNA and CDR2 YNFKEQ come from the germline V gene. The CDR3 DNA follows: TGTGCCAGCAGCCAAGATTGGGCTAGCGGTGCCTACAATGAGCAGTTCTTC. Protein: CASSQDWASGAYNEQFF.

The chain is built from TRBV19 and TRBJ2-7; D call uncertain. This CDR3 has 14 residues. V was pared by 5 bases and J by 3 bases, with 14 bases between. Germline CDR1 LNHDA, CDR2 SQIVND (reference sequence). CDR3 sequence (DNA): TGTGCCAGTAGTCCCTTCACGACCGGCTACGAGCAGTACTTC. Its translation is CASSPFTTGYEQYF.

The V gene is TRBV6-6, the J gene TRBJ1-5, with TRBD1 as a possible D gene (6 bases). This CDR3 region has 14 residues. The germline gives CDR1 MNHNY, CDR2 SVGAGI (reference sequence). V gave up 11 bases and J gave up 1 base, with 15 bases separating them. The CDR3: CASTRTESNQPQHF. CDR3 in DNA: TGTGCCTCTACTAGGACAGAAAGCAATCAGCCCCAGCATTTT.